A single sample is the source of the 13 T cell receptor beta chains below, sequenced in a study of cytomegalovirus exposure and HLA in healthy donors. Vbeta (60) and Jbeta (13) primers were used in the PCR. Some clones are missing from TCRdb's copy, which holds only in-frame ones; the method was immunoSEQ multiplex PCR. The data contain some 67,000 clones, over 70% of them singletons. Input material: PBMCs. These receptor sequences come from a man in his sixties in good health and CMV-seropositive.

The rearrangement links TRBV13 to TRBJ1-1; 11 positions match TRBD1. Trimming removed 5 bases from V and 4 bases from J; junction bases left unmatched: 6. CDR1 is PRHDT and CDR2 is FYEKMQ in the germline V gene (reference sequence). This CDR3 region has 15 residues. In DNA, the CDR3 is TGTGCCAGCAGCGACTTGGGACAGGGGGGCACTGAAGCTTTCTTT. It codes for CASSDLGQGGTEAFF.

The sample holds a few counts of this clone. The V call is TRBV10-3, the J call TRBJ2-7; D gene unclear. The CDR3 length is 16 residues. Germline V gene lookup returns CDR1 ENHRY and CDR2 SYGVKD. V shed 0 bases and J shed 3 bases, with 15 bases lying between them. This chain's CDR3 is CAISESMVASFYEQYF. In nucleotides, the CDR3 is TGTGCCATCAGTGAGTCGATGGTAGCCAGTTTCTACGAGCAGTACTTC.

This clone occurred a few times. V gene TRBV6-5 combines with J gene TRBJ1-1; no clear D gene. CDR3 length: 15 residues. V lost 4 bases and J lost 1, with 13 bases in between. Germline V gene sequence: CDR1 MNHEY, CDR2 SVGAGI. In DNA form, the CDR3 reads TGTGCCAGCAGTTCCCTAGGAGGACCGAACACTGAAGCTTTCTTT. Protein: CASSSLGGPNTEAFF.

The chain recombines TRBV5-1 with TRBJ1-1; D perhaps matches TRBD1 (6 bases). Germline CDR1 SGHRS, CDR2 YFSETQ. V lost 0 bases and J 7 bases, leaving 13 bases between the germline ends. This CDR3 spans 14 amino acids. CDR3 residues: CASSLAPLQGEAFF. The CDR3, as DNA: TGCGCCAGCAGCTTGGCCCCCTTACAGGGTGAAGCTTTCTTT.

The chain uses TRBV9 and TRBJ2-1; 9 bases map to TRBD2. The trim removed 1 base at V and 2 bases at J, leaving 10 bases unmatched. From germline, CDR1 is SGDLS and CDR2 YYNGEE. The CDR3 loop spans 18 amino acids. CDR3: CASSVRGGAGGAYNEQFF. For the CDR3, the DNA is TGTGCCAGCAGCGTACGAGGAGGGGCGGGAGGGGCCTACAATGAGCAGTTCTTC.

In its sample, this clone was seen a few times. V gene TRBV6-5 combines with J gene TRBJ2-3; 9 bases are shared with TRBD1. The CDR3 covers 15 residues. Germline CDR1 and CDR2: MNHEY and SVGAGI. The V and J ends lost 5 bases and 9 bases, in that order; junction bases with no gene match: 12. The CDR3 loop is CASSRGQGALGTQYF. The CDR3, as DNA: TGTGCCAGCAGTAGGGGACAGGGCGCTCTCGGGACGCAGTATTTT.

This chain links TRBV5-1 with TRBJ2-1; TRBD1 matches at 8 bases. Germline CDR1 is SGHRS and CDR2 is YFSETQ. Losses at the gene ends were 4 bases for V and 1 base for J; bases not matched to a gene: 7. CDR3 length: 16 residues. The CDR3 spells CASSKQQGVSYNEQFF. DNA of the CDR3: TGCGCCAGCAGCAAACAACAGGGGGTATCCTACAATGAGCAGTTCTTC. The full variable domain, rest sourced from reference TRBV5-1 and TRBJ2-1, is KAGVTQTPRYLIKTRGQQVTLSCSPISGHRSVSWYQQTPGQGLQFLFEYFSETQRNKGNFPGRFSGRQFSNSRSEMNVSTLELGDSALYLCASSKQQGVSYNEQFFGPGTRLTVL.

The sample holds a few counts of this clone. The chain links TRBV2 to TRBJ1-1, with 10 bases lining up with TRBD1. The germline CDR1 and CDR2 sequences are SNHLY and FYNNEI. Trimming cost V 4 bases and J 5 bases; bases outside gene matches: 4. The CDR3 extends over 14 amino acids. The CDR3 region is CASSVRDRGTEAFF. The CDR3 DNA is TGTGCCAGCAGTGTCCGGGACAGGGGAACTGAAGCTTTCTTT. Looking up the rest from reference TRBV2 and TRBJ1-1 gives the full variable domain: EPEVTQTPSHQVTQMGQEVILRCVPISNHLYFYWYRQILGQKVEFLVSFYNNEISEKSEIFDDQFSVERPDGSNFTLKIRSTKLEDSAMYFCASSVRDRGTEAFFGQGTRLTVV.

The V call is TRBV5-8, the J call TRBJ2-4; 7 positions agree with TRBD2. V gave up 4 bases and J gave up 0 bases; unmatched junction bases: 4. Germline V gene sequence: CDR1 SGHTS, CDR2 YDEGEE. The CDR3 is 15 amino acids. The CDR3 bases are TGTGCCAGCAGCGGGGGGGGAGGAGCCAAAAACATTCAGTACTTC. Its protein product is CASSGGGGAKNIQYF.

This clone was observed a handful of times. CDR3 sequence: CASSIGQGNTGELFF. CDR3 nucleotides: TGTGCCAGCAGCATCGGACAGGGGAACACCGGGGAGCTGTTTTTT. This chain joins TRBV11-2 and TRBJ2-2; 8 nucleotides agree with TRBD1. V shed 5 bases and J 1 base; nucleotides not matched to a gene: 3. CDR1 is SGHAT and CDR2 is FQNNGV in the germline V gene. The length of the CDR3 is 15 residues.

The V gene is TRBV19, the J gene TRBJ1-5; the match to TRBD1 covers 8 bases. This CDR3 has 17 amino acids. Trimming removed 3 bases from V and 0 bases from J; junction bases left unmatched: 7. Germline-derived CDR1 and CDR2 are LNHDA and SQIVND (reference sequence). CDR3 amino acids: CASSMDREQDSNQPQHF. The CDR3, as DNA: TGTGCCAGTAGTATGGACAGGGAGCAGGATAGCAATCAGCCCCAGCATTTT.

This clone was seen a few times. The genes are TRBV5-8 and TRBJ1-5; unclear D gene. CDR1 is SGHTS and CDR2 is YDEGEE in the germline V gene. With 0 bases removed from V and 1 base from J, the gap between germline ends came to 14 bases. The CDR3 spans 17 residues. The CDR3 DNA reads TGTGCCAGCAGCTTGGGAACTGCACCTCTCAGCAATCAGCCCCAGCATTTT. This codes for CASSLGTAPLSNQPQHF.

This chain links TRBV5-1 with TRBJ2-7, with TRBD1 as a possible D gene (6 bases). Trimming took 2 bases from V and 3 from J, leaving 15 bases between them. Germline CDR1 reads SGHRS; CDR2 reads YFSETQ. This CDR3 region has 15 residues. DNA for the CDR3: TGCGCCAGCAGCTTATCCGGGACACGGGACTACGAGCAGTACTTC. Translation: CASSLSGTRDYEQYF.